The present entry profiles one T cell receptor (beta chain) with its context. The antigen it recognizes is unknown. No base quality information exists; no much larger clone differs at one position. Collaborating institutions collected whole blood in K2EDTA tubes following their own protocols. For TCRbeta analysis, collaborators shipped samples as frozen whole blood, isolated PBMCs, or DNA extracted from either of those sample types. The junction shows trimming of 4 bases on V and 5 bases on J, and the gene matches do not reach 9 bases of it. From a lookup of the germline V gene, CDR1 and CDR2 are MGHRA and YSYEKL. The CDR3 starts with the cysteine, ends with the phenylalanine, and has 15 residues. Only the CDR3 DNA is retained, 45 bases long and in frame from the first base. This entry comes from a study of blood T cell repertoires in COVID-19 (dated by TCRdb to 2018 to 2021). The study in broad terms: The collaborator samples originated in the United States, Italy and Spain and spanned the acute and convalescent phases of COVID-19. The sample metadata nearly always contained a de-identified subject ID, COVID-19 status, age in years and sex. The samples were drawn from the first 160 participants of the ongoing ImmuneRACE study and from under 1,500 subjects provided by 6 global collaborators. The dataset comprised deeply sampled blood TCRbeta repertoires from subjects exposed to, actively infected with, or recovered from COVID-19. The material from the prospective study consisted of cDNA or gDNA derived from T cells, B-cell-depleted T cells, or PBMCs. The repertoires were released in a freely available public database meant as a resource for research on the immune response to SARS-CoV-2. Where available, HLA class I and class II types were obtained from metadata supplied by the sample provider rather than from assay-based typing. What the work shows at the level of the full study, not this receptor alone: Clinical and demographic metadata were provided uncurated, with the amount varying by source and participant.

TCRbeta CDR3 regions were amplified from genomic DNA by means of the immunoSEQ Assay, a bias-controlled multiplex PCR. In the original analysis: The number of nucleated cells in each sample was estimated by amplification of reference gene primers within the assay. Sequence reads were collapsed and filtered to measure the absolute abundance of every unique TCRbeta CDR3 rearrangement. For each sample, productive Simpson clonality was calculated by taking the square root of Simpson's diversity index across productive rearrangements. Drawn from immuneACCESS, this table holds only the in-frame rearrangements with V and J called that TCRdb kept. Clones are partly lost; checked studies trace under half to an unresolved V gene and leave the rest unexplained. V and J calls and clone size are those listed in that table; D and trimming were worked out from the DNA. The sample table holds some 150,000 clones, of which approximately 90% were seen once. About 2.4% of the sample rests with the top ten.

The sequencing sample was made of peripheral blood. This sequence originates from an older woman with acute or convalescent COVID-19. The rearranged chain carries TRBV4-1 and TRBJ2-7; the central 9 bases match TRBD1. The CDR3: CASSLQEGQGHEQYF. Here is the DNA: TGCGCCAGCAGCCTCCAGGAGGGACAGGGTCACGAGCAGTACTTC.